This T cell receptor beta chain comes out of a study of T cells in Graves' hyperthyroidism and ophthalmopathy. Overall study results and limits: Researchers report that a 13 V-J model separated ophthalmopathy from stable hyperthyroidism.

This clonotype was recorded at least ten times. Its target is not known. Hyperthyroidism was newly diagnosed in patients aged 18 to 65 (duration under 2 months). Germline CDR1 LGHNA, CDR2 YNFKEQ. The germline V and J ends were trimmed by 1 base and 3 bases, with 10 bases remaining between them. The CDR3 totals 14 residues. The source material, RNA transcripts, was used to amplify TCR beta CDR3 regions. First-round RT-PCR targeting the TCR CDR3 was performed with the HTBI primer set. MiXCR, run by TCRdb on the multiplex PCR reads, gives a single entry per CDR3 protein. The data contain around 760,000 distinct CDR3 sequences, just over 35% of them singletons.

The source material was blood. This receptor was obtained from a woman aged 40-49 years with Graves' hyperthyroidism. The V gene is TRBV4-2, the J gene TRBJ2-7; D remains unclear. The CDR3 DNA follows: TGTGCCAGCAGCCAAGGGACGGCGGACTACGAGCAGTACTTC. It yields the protein CASSQGTADYEQYF.